The 27 T cell receptor beta chains given below trace back to one sample, sequenced in a study of T-cell memory formation after mild COVID-19. A single record per CDR3 protein comes from TCRdb applying MiXCR to the 5' RACE reads. The data hold 190,000 or so distinct CDR3 sequences, with 20% to 25% observed a single time. Sequencing used PBMCs or a T cell subset sorted from them (not recorded which). Receptor source: an adult woman who had mild COVID-19 (a few samples of this study predate the infection). Cell type and time point are not known.

This chain links TRBV13 with TRBJ1-2, with TRBD1 matching over 7 bases. The CDR3 loop spans 14 amino acids. Germline values: CDR1 PRHDT, CDR2 FYEKMQ (reference sequence). With V trimmed by 4 bases and J by 3 bases, 5 bases remained unmatched. This chain's CDR3 is CASSSRGGYYGYTF. The CDR3 bases are TGTGCCAGCAGCTCAAGAGGGGGCTACTATGGCTACACCTTC.

V gene TRBV5-6 combines with J gene TRBJ2-2, with D possibly matching TRBD2 (5 bases). The germline V and J ends were trimmed by 2 bases and 5 bases, with 19 bases remaining between them. Germline CDR1 is SGHDT and CDR2 is YYEEEE. This CDR3 contains 17 residues. The CDR3 spells CASSFELEAGVTGELFF. The CDR3 DNA follows: TGTGCCAGCAGCTTCGAATTGGAGGCCGGAGTTACCGGGGAGCTGTTTTTT.

The V call is TRBV4-1, the J call TRBJ2-7; possible D gene TRBD2, 6 bases. CDR3 length: 15 amino acids. V was pared by 3 bases and J by 6 bases, with 18 bases between. Looked up from germline, CDR1 is MGHRA and CDR2 is YSYEKL. The CDR3 region is CASSQEPGTEREQYF. In nucleotides, the CDR3 is TGCGCCAGCAGCCAGGAACCAGGGACTGAACGCGAGCAGTACTTC.

The V call is TRBV12-3 or TRBV12-4, the J call TRBJ2-2, with TRBD2 matching 8 bases. The V and J ends lost 6 bases and 7 bases, in that order; junction bases with no gene match: 10. There are 15 residues in the CDR3. Here the CDR3 DNA reads TGTGCCAGCAGGGAGCGGGAGCCCGGTGGCGGGGAGCTGTTTTTT. Protein: CASREREPGGGELFF.

This clonotype was counted only a few times. CDR3 amino acids: CASSAGFLYTGITKNIQYF. The CDR3 DNA follows: TGTGCCAGCAGCGCAGGGTTTCTATATACAGGGATTACCAAAAACATTCAGTACTTC. The chain is built from TRBV3-1 and TRBJ2-4, with D tentatively TRBD1 (6 bases). V lost 5 bases and J 2 bases, leaving 25 bases between the germline ends. In germline, CDR1 is LGHDT, CDR2 YNNKEL (reference sequence). This CDR3 is 19 amino acids long.

This rearrangement joins TRBV15 to TRBJ1-6; TRBD1 matches 10 bases. Germline trimming cut 0 bases from V and 12 bases from J; bases unmatched to any gene: 11. CDR1 is LNHNV, CDR2 YYDKDF, per germline (reference sequence). This CDR3 is 17 amino acids long. The CDR3: CATSRDFRQGADGPLHF. The CDR3 DNA reads TGTGCCACCAGCAGAGATTTTAGACAGGGGGCTGACGGACCCCTCCACTTT. Supplemented by reference TRBV15 and TRBJ1-6, the full variable domain reads DAMVIQNPRYQVTQFGKPVTLSCSQTLNHNVMYWYQQKSSQAPKLLFHYYDKDFNNEADTPDNFQSRRPNTSFCFLDIRSPGLGDTAMYLCATSRDFRQGADGPLHFGNGTRLTVT.

This clonotype was found a few times. V usage is TRBV7-6 and J usage is TRBJ2-1, with D uncertain. The length of the CDR3 is 16 residues. The ends were cut back, 5 bases at V and 1 base at J, with 15 bases in the middle. CDR1 and CDR2 (germline): SGHVS, FNYEAQ. The CDR3 DNA is TGTGCCAGCAGCCCCCGTGTTGGCGGTTCCTACAATGAGCAGTTCTTC. It specifies CASSPRVGGSYNEQFF.

In its sample, this clonotype was seen a few times. The rearrangement links TRBV20-1 to TRBJ2-2; 8 nucleotides match TRBD1. CDR1 is DFQATT and CDR2 is SNEGSKA in the germline V gene (reference sequence). Losses at the gene ends were 1 base for V and 6 bases for J; bases not matched to a gene: 4. This CDR3 comprises 14 residues. The CDR3 DNA follows: TGCAGTGCTAGAGGGCCCAGGGGGCCCGGGGAGCTGTTTTTT. This codes for CSARGPRGPGELFF.

The chain combines TRBV24-1 with TRBJ2-1, with 13 bases that match TRBD2. J gave up 4 bases and V 4 bases, and 6 bases lay outside the gene matches. CDR1 is KGHDR, CDR2 SFDVKD, per germline. The CDR3 spans 17 residues. Here the CDR3 DNA reads TGTGCCACCAGTGACACGGGACTAGCGGGGTTTTACAATGAGCAGTTCTTC. As protein: CATSDTGLAGFYNEQFF.

This clonotype was seen more than once but under ten times. The chain employs TRBV6-4 and TRBJ1-2; 8 bases map to TRBD1. Germline V gene sequence: CDR1 MRHNA, CDR2 SNTAGT. The junction had 3 bases not matched to a gene; V was cut back by 0 bases and J by 0 bases. The CDR3 totals 16 residues. The DNA of the CDR3 is TGTGCCAGCAGTGACTCGGACAGGGCCTCTAACTATGGCTACACCTTC. Amino acids: CASSDSDRASNYGYTF.

V usage is TRBV19 and J usage is TRBJ1-5, with D possibly matching TRBD1 (5 bases). The CDR3 is 16 residues long. V lost 3 bases, J lost 1 base, and 13 bases lay in between. The germline gives CDR1 LNHDA, CDR2 SQIVND (reference sequence). For the CDR3, the DNA is TGTGCCAGTAGTATTTTCGGGGGTCGGAGCAATCAGCCCCAGCATTTT. Its protein is CASSIFGGRSNQPQHF.

This clonotype was recorded a few times. The V gene is TRBV5-1, the J gene TRBJ2-3; D is uncertain. Germline V gene lookup returns CDR1 SGHRS and CDR2 YFSETQ. This CDR3 is 12 amino acids long. Trimming pared 0 bases from V and 6 bases from J, leaving 5 bases between. For the CDR3, the DNA is TGCGCCAGCAGCTTGGACCCGGATACGCAGTATTTT. This encodes CASSLDPDTQYF.

The chain employs TRBV14 and TRBJ2-3, with D perhaps TRBD1 (6 bases). Germline V gene lookup returns CDR1 SGHDN and CDR2 FVKESK. The CDR3 has 18 residues. The germline V and J ends were trimmed by 2 bases and 0 bases, with 18 bases remaining between them. CDR3 in DNA: TGTGCCAGCAGCCAACTTACAGGGCCCACCCTAAGCACAGATACGCAGTATTTT. This gives the protein CASSQLTGPTLSTDTQYF.

The CDR3 here is CASTQQVAGNTGELFF. In DNA, the CDR3 is TGTGCCAGCACCCAGCAGGTAGCGGGGAACACCGGGGAGCTGTTTTTT. The chain employs TRBV7-9 and TRBJ2-2, with 7 nucleotides matching TRBD2. Germline assignment: CDR1 SEHNR and CDR2 FQNEAQ (reference sequence). CDR3 length: 16 amino acids. The ends lost 7 bases at V and 1 base at J; junction bases unmatched: 9.

There are a few counts of this clonotype. The chain employs TRBV6-4 and TRBJ2-3; the match to TRBD2 covers 9 bases. J gave up 4 bases and V 3 bases, and 2 bases lay outside the gene matches. The germline gives CDR1 MRHNA, CDR2 SNTAGT. This CDR3 comprises 14 residues. CDR3 sequence: CASSEIAGADTQYF. CDR3 DNA sequence: TGTGCCAGCAGTGAGATAGCGGGGGCAGATACGCAGTATTTT.

The rearrangement uses TRBV15 and TRBJ2-2; no reliable D call. CDR1 and CDR2 (germline): LNHNV, YYDKDF (reference sequence). V lost 3 bases and J 3 bases, leaving 11 bases between the germline ends. This CDR3 has 15 amino acids. CDR3 residues: CATSSVSEHTGELFF. The CDR3 region has the DNA TGTGCCACCAGCAGTGTAAGCGAACACACCGGGGAGCTGTTTTTT. Combining the CDR3 with reference TRBV15 and TRBJ2-2 gives the whole variable domain DAMVIQNPRYQVTQFGKPVTLSCSQTLNHNVMYWYQQKSSQAPKLLFHYYDKDFNNEADTPDNFQSRRPNTSFCFLDIRSPGLGDTAMYLCATSSVSEHTGELFFGEGSRLTVL.

This clonotype has only a few counts. This chain links TRBV27 with TRBJ2-2; 10 bases are a match to TRBD2. Germline V gene lookup returns CDR1 MNHEY and CDR2 SMNVEV (reference sequence). The ends lost 3 bases at V and 0 bases at J; junction bases unmatched: 7. The CDR3 extends over 18 amino acids. Written as DNA, the CDR3 is TGTGCCAGCAGTTTTTTAGCGGGGGGCCCGGCGAACACCGGGGAGCTGTTTTTT. This codes for CASSFLAGGPANTGELFF.

This clonotype appeared a few times. V gene TRBV20-1 combines with J gene TRBJ1-2, with 8 bases matching TRBD1. Germline V gene sequence: CDR1 DFQATT, CDR2 SNEGSKA (reference sequence). This CDR3 is 14 amino acids long. The trim removed 6 bases at V and 5 bases at J, leaving 11 bases unmatched. In nucleotides, the CDR3 is TGCAGTGCCCCAAATCGGACAGGGTGGTATGGCTACACCTTC. Translated, it gives CSAPNRTGWYGYTF.

The gene calls are TRBV7-2 and TRBJ1-6; weak D call: TRBD1 (5 bases). The ends were cut back, 5 bases at V and 3 bases at J, with 14 bases in the middle. Germline V gene sequence: CDR1 SGHTA, CDR2 FQGNSA. The CDR3 spans 16 residues. In DNA, the CDR3 is TGTGCCAGCAGCCCGACGGCAGGGCTCTATAATTCACCCCTCCACTTT. Its translation: CASSPTAGLYNSPLHF. The full variable domain, completed using reference TRBV7-2 and TRBJ1-6, is GAGVSQSPSNKVTEKGKDVELRCDPISGHTALYWYRQSLGQGLEFLIYFQGNSAPDKSGLPSDRFSAERTGGSVSTLTIQRTQQEDSAVYLCASSPTAGLYNSPLHFGNGTRLTVT.

CDR3 in DNA: TGTGCCACCAGCCAAGACAGGGGTTTGAACACTGAAGCTTTCTTT. Its protein product is CATSQDRGLNTEAFF. The rearrangement joins TRBV15 to TRBJ1-1, with 8 bases matching TRBD1. From germline, CDR1 is LNHNV and CDR2 YYDKDF (reference sequence). This CDR3 spans 15 amino acids. Unmatched junction bases numbered 5, after V lost 5 bases and J lost 0 bases. Drawing the rest from reference TRBV15 and TRBJ1-1, the complete variable domain is DAMVIQNPRYQVTQFGKPVTLSCSQTLNHNVMYWYQQKSSQAPKLLFHYYDKDFNNEADTPDNFQSRRPNTSFCFLDIRSPGLGDTAMYLCATSQDRGLNTEAFFGQGTRLTVV.

This sequence joins TRBV7-9 and TRBJ2-7, with D possibly being TRBD1 or TRBD2 (5 bases each). This CDR3 is built from 15 residues. CDR1 SEHNR and CDR2 FQNEAQ come from the germline V gene (reference sequence). Trimming shortened V by 0 bases and J by 2 bases, and 11 bases separated the two germline ends. The CDR3 protein is CASSLAPGLPYEQYF. The CDR3 coding sequence is TGTGCCAGCAGCTTAGCTCCGGGGCTCCCCTACGAGCAGTACTTC.

This clonotype was counted only a few times. V gene TRBV27 combines with J gene TRBJ2-3, with 7 bases fitting TRBD1. The V segment lost 4 bases and the J segment 2 bases; nucleotides outside the gene matches: 9. There are 16 residues in the CDR3. Per germline, CDR1 MNHEY and CDR2 SMNVEV (reference sequence). The CDR3, as DNA: TGTGCCAGCAGTTCTCGACAGGGATCTTACACAGATACGCAGTATTTT. Encoded protein: CASSSRQGSYTDTQYF.

The chain has TRBV2 and TRBJ2-5; tentatively, D is TRBD1 (5 bases). Germline CDR1 is SNHLY and CDR2 is FYNNEI. V lost 7 bases to trimming and J lost 3 bases, with 21 bases between them. The CDR3 totals 16 residues. In DNA, the CDR3 is TGTGCCAGCAAGGAACGGCACTTGGCAGGGAAAGAGACCCAGTACTTC. The encoded protein is CASKERHLAGKETQYF.

The gene calls are TRBV3-1 and TRBJ1-1, with 9 nucleotides matching TRBD1. This CDR3 comprises 17 residues. The V segment lost 0 bases and the J segment 3 bases; nucleotides outside the gene matches: 8. CDR1 LGHDT and CDR2 YNNKEL come from the germline V gene (reference sequence). CDR3: CASSQDPAQGADTEAFF. DNA for the CDR3: TGTGCCAGCAGCCAAGATCCGGCACAGGGGGCGGACACTGAAGCTTTCTTT.

This clonotype showed up just a few times. The chain recombines TRBV2 with TRBJ2-3; 8 positions agree with TRBD2. Germline V gene data show CDR1 as SNHLY and CDR2 as FYNNEI. The V segment lost 8 bases and the J segment 0 bases; nucleotides outside the gene matches: 10. This CDR3 spans 16 amino acids. The CDR3 loop reads CASPGSLAESTDTQYF. CDR3 DNA sequence: TGTGCCAGCCCGGGCTCACTAGCGGAGAGCACAGATACGCAGTATTTT.

This clonotype was detected only a few times. The chain carries TRBV12-3 or TRBV12-4 and TRBJ2-2; possibly TRBD1 for D (6 bases). This CDR3 has 16 amino acids. V lost 4 bases and J 0 bases, leaving 12 bases between the germline ends. CDR3: CASSSLDRTNTGELFF. CDR3 coding DNA: TGTGCCAGCAGTTCATTAGACAGGACGAACACCGGGGAGCTGTTTTTT.

The chain carries TRBV7-9 and TRBJ1-1, with 7 positions matching TRBD1. The CDR3 contains 15 residues. Germline V gene lookup returns CDR1 SEHNR and CDR2 FQNEAQ (reference sequence). The V segment lost 6 bases and the J segment 3 bases; nucleotides outside the gene matches: 10. The CDR3, as DNA: TGTGCCAGCAGACTCCCAAAGGGGGCGCACACTGAAGCTTTCTTT. Translating gives CASRLPKGAHTEAFF.